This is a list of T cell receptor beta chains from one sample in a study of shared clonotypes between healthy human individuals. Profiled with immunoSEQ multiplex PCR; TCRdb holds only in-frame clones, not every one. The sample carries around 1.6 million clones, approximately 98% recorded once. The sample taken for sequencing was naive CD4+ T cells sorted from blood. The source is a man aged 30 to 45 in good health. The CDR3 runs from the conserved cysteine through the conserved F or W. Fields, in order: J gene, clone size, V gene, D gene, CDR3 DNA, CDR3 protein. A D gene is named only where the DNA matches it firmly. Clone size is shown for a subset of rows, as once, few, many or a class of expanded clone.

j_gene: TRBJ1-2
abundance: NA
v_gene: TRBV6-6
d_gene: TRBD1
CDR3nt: TGTGCCATCGCGCGGACAGGGTCGGACTTTGGCTACACCTTC
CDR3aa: CAIARTGSDFGYTF

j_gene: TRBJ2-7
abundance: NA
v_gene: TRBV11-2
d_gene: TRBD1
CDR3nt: TGTGCCAGCAGCTTAGGCCCCCTTAGGACAGGGGTTTCCTACGAGCAGTACTTC
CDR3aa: CASSLGPLRTGVSYEQYF

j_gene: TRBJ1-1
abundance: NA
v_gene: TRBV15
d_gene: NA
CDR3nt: TGTGCCACCAGCAGAACCTGGACAACGAACACTGAAGCTTTCTTT
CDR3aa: CATSRTWTTNTEAFF

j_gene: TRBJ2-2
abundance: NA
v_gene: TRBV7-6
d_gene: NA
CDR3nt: TGTGCCAGCAGCTCAAGACAGATGAACACCGGGGAGCTGTTTTTT
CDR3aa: CASSSRQMNTGELFF

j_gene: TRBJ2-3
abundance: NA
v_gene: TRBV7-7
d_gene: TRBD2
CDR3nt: TGTGCCAGCAGCTTACTAGCGGCTAGCACAGATACGCAGTATTTT
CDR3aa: CASSLLAASTDTQYF

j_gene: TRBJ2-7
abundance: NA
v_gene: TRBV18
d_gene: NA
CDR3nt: TGTGCCAGCTCTTCGACGGGGTGGAACGAGCAGTACTTC
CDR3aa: CASSSTGWNEQYF

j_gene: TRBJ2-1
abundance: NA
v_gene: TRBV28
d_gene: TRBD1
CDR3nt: TGTGCCAGCAGTTCCTTCGGGACAGGGCGAGACAATGAGCAGTTCTTC
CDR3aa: CASSSFGTGRDNEQFF

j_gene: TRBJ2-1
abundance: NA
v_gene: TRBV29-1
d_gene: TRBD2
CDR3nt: TGCAGCGTTGTTTTCCAGACTAGCGCTTTGTACAATGAGCAGTTCTTC
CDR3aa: CSVVFQTSALYNEQFF

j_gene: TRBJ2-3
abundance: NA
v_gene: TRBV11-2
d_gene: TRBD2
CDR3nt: TGTGCCAGCAGCTTTCCGACTAGCCCCTACAGGGATACGCAGTATTTT
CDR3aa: CASSFPTSPYRDTQYF

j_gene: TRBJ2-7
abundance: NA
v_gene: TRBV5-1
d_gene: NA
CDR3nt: TGCGCCAGCAGCTTGGGGACAGTAACCTACGAGCAGTACTTC
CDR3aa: CASSLGTVTYEQYF

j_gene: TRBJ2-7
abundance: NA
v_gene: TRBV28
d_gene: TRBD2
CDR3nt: TGTGCCCGCGGGGCTAGCGGTAGATACGAGCAGTACTTC
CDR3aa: CARGASGRYEQYF

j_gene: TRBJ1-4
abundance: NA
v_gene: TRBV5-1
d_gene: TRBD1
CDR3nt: TGCGCCAGCAGCGGACAGGGTCGAGCAACTAATGAAAAACTGTTTTTT
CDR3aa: CASSGQGRATNEKLFF

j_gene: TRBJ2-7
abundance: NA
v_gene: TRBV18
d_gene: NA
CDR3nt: TGTGCCAGCTCACCCAACTCGGGGTCGTCCCCGGTGGAGCAGTACTTC
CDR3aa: CASSPNSGSSPVEQYF

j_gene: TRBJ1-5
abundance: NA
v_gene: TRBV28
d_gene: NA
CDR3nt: TGTGCCAGCAGTTTATGGGGGGCAAGTCAGCCCCAGCATTTT
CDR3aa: CASSLWGASQPQHF

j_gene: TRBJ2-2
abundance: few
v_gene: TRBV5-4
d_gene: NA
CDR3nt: TGTGCCAGCAGCTTGTCATATGGGGGGAACACCGGGGAGCTGTTTTTT
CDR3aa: CASSLSYGGNTGELFF

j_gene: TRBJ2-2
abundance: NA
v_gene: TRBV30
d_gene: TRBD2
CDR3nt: TGTGCCTGGAGGACTAGTTTGACTAGCGGGAGGAAGGGCACCGGGGAGCTGTTTTTT
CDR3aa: CAWRTSLTSGRKGTGELFF

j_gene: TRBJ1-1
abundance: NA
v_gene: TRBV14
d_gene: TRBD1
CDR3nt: TGTGCCAGCAGCCAGTGGACAGGGTATCTCGCCACTGAAGCTTTCTTT
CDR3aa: CASSQWTGYLATEAFF

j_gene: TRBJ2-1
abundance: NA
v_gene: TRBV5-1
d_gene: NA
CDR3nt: TGCGCCAGCAGCTCTACCTTGCATGAGCAGTTCTTC
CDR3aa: CASSSTLHEQFF

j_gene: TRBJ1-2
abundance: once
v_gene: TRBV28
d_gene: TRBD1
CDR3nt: TGTGCCAGCAGGGCCGGGACAGGGGGCTTTATTAGCTATGGCTACACCTTC
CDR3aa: CASRAGTGGFISYGYTF

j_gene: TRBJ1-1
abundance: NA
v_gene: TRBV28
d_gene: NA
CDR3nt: TGTGCCAGCAGTGTGTTATTAGACAACGCTTTCTTT
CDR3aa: CASSVLLDNAFF

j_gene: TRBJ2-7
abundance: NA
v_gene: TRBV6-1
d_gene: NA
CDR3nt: TGTGCCAGCAGTGAGACAGGTATAATCTACGAGCAGTACTTC
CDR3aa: CASSETGIIYEQYF

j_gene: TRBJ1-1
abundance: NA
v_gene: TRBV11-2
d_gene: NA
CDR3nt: TGTGCCAGCAGCTTCGCAGCTAGGGCCACTGAAGCTTTCTTT
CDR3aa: CASSFAARATEAFF

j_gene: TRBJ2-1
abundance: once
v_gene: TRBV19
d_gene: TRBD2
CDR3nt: TGTGCCAGTAGTATGCTGTCTAGCGGGAAGGTCTACAATGAGCAGTTCTTC
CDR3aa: CASSMLSSGKVYNEQFF

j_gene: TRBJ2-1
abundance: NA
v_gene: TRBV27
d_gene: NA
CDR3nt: TGTGCCAGCAGTTTAAAGTGGGACTGGCCCAATGAGCAGTTCTTC
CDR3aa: CASSLKWDWPNEQFF

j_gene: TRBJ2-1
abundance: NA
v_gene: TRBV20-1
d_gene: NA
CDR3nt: TGCAGTGCCTCGGTCTACAATGAGCAGTTCTTC
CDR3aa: CSASVYNEQFF

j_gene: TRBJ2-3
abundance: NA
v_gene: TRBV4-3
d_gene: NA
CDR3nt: TGCGCCAGCAGCCACCAGAACACAGATACGCAGTATTTT
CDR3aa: CASSHQNTDTQYF

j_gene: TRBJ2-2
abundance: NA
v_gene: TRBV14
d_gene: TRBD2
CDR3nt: TGTGCCAGCAGCCACCGCAGGGGACTAGCGGGTGTTACCGGGGAGCTGTTTTTT
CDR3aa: CASSHRRGLAGVTGELFF

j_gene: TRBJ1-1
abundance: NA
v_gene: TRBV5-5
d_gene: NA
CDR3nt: TGTGCCAGCAAATCCGAGTTACATGGACAGCTTGAAGCTTTCTTT
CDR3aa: CASKSELHGQLEAFF

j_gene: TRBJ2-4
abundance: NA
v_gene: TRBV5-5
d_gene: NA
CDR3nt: TGTGCCAGCAGCTTGGTAGTAGCCAAAAACATTCAGTACTTC
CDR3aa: CASSLVVAKNIQYF

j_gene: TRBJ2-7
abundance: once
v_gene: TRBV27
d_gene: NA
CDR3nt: TGTGCCAGCAGTTTAAGGATGGAGTACGAGCAGTACTTC
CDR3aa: CASSLRMEYEQYF

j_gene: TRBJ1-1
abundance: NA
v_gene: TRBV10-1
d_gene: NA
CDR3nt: TGCGCCAGCAGTGAGTCCCCCACAGGGACTGAAGCTTTCTTT
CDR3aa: CASSESPTGTEAFF

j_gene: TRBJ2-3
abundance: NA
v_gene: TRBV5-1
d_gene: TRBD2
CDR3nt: TGCGCCAGCACCCTAGTCATTCGGGGAGGGACAGATACGCAGTATTTT
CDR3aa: CASTLVIRGGTDTQYF

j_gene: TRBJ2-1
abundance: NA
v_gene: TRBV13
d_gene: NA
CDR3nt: TGTGCCAGCAGCTTCCCCCAGGGGGGCAATGAGCAGTTCTTC
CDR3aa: CASSFPQGGNEQFF

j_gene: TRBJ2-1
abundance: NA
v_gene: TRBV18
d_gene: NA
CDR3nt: TGTGCCAGCTCACCAAGCCCCAGGGGCCAATACGATGAGCAGTTCTTC
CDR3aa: CASSPSPRGQYDEQFF

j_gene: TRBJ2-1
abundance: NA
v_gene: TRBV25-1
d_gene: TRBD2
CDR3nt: TGTGCCAGCAGTGAAACCACCGGGACTAGGCGGGACAATGAGCAGTTCTTC
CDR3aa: CASSETTGTRRDNEQFF

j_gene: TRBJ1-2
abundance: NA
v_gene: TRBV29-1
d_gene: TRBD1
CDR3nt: TGCAGCGTGCAGACAGGGGGAGCCTACACCTTC
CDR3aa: CSVQTGGAYTF

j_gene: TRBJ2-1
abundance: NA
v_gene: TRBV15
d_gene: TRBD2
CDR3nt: TGTGCCACCAGCAGAGATCTGGGGACTAGCGGATATAGCTCCTACAATGAGCAGTTCTTC
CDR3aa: CATSRDLGTSGYSSYNEQFF

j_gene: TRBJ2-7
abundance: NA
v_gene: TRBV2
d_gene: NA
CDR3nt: TGTGCCAGCAGGGTCGACGGTATCTACGAGCAGTACTTC
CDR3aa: CASRVDGIYEQYF

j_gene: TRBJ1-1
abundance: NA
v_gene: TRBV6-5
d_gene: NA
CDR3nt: TGTGCCAGCAGGGCGAGGGGTGAAGCTTTCTTT
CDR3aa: CASRARGEAFF

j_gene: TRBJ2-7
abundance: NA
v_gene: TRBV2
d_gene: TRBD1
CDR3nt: TGTGCCAGCGTTCGGGACAGGACTACCTACGAGCAGTACTTC
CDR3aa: CASVRDRTTYEQYF

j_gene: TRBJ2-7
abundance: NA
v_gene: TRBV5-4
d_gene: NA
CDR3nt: TGTGCCAGCAGCTTGGAGGTCACCTCCTACGAGCAGTACTTC
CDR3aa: CASSLEVTSYEQYF

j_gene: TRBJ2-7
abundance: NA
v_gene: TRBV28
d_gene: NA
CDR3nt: TGTGCCAGCAGTTTAGGGGTTTGGTCTAAGAGCTCCTACGAGCAGTACTTC
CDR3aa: CASSLGVWSKSSYEQYF

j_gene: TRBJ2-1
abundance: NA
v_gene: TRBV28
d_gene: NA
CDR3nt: TGTGCCAGCACCGTCCTGGTGGGAGGAAGCAATGAGCAGTTCTTC
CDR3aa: CASTVLVGGSNEQFF

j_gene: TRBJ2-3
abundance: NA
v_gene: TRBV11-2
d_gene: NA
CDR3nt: TGTGCCAGCAGCCTGCTAGCGCCTAGCACAGATACGCAGTATTTT
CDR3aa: CASSLLAPSTDTQYF

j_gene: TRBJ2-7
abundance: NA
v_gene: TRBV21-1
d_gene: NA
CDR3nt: TGTGCCAGCAGCAAAGCCGGCCAGGCTCGTGAGCAGTACTTC
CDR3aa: CASSKAGQAREQYF

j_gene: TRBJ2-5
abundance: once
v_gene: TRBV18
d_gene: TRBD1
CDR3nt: TGTGCCAGCTCACTCAATTCGGACAGGGGCGAAGAGACCCAGTACTTC
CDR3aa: CASSLNSDRGEETQYF

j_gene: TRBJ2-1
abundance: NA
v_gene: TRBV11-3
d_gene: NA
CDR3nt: TGTGCCAGCAGCTTAGTGGCGGGACAGTTAGAGCAGTTCTTC
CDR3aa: CASSLVAGQLEQFF

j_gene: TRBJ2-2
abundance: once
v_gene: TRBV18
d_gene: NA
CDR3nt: TGTGCCAGCTCACCACTCAGGGTCCCGAACACCGGGGAGCTGTTTTTT
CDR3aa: CASSPLRVPNTGELFF